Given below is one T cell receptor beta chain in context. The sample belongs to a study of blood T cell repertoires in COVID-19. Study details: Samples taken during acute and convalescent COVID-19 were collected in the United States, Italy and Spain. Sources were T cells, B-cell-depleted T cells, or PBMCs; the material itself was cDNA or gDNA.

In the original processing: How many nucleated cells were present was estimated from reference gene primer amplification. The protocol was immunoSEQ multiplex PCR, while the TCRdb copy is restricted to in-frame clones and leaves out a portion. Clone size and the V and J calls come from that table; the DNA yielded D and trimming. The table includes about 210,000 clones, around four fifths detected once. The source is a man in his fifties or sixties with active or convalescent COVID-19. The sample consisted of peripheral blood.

For the CDR3, the DNA is TGTGCCAGCGGGACTAGCGCGTCCCCAGATACGCAGTATTTT. It encodes CASGTSASPDTQYF. The gene calls are TRBV19 and TRBJ2-3, with 10 bases lining up with TRBD2. With 9 bases clipped from V and 4 bases from J, the junction kept 7 bases outside the gene matches. The CDR3 is 14 amino acids. Germline loops: CDR1 LNHDA, CDR2 SQIVND (reference sequence).